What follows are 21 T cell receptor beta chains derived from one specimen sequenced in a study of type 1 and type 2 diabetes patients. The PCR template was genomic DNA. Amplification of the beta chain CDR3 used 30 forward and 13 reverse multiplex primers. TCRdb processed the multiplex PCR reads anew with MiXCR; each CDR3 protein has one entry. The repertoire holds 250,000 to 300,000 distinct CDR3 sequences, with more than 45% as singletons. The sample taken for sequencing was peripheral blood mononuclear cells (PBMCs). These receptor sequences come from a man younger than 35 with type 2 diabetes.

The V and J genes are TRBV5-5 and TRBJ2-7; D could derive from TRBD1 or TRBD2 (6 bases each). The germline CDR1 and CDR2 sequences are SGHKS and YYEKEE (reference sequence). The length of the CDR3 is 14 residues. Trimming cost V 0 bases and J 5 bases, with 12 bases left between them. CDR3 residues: CASSLAGEADEQYF. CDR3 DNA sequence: TGTGCCAGCAGCTTGGCAGGGGAGGCGGACGAGCAGTACTTC.

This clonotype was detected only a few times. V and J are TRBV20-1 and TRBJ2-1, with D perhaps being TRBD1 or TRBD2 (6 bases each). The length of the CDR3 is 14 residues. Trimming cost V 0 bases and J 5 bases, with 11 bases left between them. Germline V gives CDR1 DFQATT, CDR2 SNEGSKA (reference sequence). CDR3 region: CSARDGGRDNEQFF. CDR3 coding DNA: TGCAGTGCTAGAGACGGGGGCCGCGACAATGAGCAGTTCTTC.

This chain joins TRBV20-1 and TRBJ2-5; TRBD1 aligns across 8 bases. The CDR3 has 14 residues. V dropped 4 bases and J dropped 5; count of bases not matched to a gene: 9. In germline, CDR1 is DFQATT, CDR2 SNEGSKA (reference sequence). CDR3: CSATLGQGWETQYF. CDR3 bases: TGCAGTGCTACCCTTGGACAGGGATGGGAGACCCAGTACTTC.

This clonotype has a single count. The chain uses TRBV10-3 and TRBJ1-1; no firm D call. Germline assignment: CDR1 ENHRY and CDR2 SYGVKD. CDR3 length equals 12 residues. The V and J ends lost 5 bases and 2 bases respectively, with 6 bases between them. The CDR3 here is CAISKGNTEAFF. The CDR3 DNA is TGTGCCATCAGTAAGGGAAACACTGAAGCTTTCTTT.

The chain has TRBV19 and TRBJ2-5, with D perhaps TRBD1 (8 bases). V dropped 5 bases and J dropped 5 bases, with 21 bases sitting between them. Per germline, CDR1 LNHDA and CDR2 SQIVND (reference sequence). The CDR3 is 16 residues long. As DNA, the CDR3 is TGTGCCAGTAGTGCCCCGGGACAGGTCGGGAGGGAGACCCAGTACTTC. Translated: CASSAPGQVGRETQYF.

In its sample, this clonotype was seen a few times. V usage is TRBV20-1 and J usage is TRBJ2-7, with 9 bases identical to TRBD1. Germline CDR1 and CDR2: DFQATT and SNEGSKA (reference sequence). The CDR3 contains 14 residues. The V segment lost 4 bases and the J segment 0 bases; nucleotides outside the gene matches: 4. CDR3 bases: TGCAGTGCTACAGGACAGGGGAACTCCTACGAGCAGTACTTC. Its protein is CSATGQGNSYEQYF.

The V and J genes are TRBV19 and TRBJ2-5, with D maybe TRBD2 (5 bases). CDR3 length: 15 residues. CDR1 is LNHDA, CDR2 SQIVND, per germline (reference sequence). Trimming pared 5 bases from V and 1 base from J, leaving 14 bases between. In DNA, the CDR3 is TGTGCCAGTAGTCCGGCTAGCAGAACCCAAGAGACCCAGTACTTC. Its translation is CASSPASRTQETQYF.

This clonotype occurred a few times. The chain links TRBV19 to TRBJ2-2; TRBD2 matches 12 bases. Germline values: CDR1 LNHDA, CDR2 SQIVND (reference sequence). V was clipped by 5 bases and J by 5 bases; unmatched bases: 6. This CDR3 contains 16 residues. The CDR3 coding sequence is TGTGCCAGTAGTTCTAGCGGGGGGGCCTATACCGGGGAGCTGTTTTTT. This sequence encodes CASSSSGGAYTGELFF. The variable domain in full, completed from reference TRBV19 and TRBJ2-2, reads DGGITQSPKYLFRKEGQNVTLSCEQNLNHDAMYWYRQDPGQGLRLIYYSQIVNDFQKGDIAEGYSVSREKKESFPLTVTSAQKNPTAFYLCASSSSGGAYTGELFFGEGSRLTVL.

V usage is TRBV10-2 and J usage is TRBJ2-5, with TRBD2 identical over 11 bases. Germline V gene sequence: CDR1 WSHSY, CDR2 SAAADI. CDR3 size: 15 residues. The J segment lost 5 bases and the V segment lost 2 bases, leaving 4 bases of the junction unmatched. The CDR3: CASSEVTSGDETQYF. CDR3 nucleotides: TGCGCCAGCAGTGAGGTGACTAGCGGGGATGAGACCCAGTACTTC.

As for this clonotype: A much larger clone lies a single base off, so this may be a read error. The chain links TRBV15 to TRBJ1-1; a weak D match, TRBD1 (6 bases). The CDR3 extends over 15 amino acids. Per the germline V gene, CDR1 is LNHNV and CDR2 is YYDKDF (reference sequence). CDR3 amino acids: CATSSAGRRDTDAFF. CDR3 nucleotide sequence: TGTGCCACCAGCAGTGCTGGACGCAGGGACACTGATGCTTTCTTT.

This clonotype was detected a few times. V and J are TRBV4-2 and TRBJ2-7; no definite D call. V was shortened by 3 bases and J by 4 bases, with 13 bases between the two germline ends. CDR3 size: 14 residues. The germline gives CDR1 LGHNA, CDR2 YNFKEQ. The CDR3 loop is CASSHPVREYEQYF. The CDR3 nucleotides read TGTGCCAGCAGCCACCCAGTTAGGGAATACGAGCAGTACTTC.

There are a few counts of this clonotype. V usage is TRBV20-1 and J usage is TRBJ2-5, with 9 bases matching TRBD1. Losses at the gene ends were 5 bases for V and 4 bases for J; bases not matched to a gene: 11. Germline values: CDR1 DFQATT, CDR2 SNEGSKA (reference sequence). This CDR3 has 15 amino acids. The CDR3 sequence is CSADPGTGWRETQYF. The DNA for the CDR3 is TGCAGTGCTGATCCCGGGACAGGGTGGCGAGAGACCCAGTACTTC.

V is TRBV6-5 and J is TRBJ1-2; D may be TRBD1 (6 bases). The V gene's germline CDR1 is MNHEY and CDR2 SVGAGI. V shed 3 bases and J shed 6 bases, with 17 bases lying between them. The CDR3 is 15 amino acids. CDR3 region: CASSYSPTGLNGYTF. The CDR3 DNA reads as TGTGCCAGCAGTTATTCCCCGACAGGTCTAAATGGCTACACCTTC.

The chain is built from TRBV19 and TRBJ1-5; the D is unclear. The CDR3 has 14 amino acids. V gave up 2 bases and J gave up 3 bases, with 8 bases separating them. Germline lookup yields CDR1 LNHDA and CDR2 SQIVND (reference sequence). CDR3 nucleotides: TGTGCCAGTAGTATATCCCGCTACAATCAGCCCCAGCATTTT. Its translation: CASSISRYNQPQHF.

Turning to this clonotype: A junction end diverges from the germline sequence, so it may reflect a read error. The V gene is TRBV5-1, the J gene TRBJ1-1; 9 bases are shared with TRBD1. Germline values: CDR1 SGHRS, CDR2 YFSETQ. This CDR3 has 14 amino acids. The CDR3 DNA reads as TGTGCCAGTAGTGGGGGGACAGGGCGAACTGAAGCTTTCTTT. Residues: CASSGGTGRTEAFF.

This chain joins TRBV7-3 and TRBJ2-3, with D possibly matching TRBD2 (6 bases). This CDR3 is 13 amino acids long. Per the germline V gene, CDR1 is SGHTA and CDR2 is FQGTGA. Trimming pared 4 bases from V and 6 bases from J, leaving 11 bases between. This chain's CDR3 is CASSSDRGDTQYF. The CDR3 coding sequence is TGTGCCAGCAGCTCGGACCGGGGGGATACGCAGTATTTT.

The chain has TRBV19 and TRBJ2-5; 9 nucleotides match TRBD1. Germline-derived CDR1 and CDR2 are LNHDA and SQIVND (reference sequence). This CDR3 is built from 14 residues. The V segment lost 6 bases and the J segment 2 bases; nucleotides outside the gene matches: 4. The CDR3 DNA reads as TGTGCCAGTAGCGGACAGGGGAGGCAAGAGACCCAGTACTTC. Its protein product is CASSGQGRQETQYF.

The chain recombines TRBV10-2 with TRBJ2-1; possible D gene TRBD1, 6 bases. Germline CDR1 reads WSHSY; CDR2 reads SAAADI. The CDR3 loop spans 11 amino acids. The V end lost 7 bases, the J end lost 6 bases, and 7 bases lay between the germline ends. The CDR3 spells CASTGVNEQFF. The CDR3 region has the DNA TGCGCCAGCACAGGGGTCAATGAGCAGTTCTTC.

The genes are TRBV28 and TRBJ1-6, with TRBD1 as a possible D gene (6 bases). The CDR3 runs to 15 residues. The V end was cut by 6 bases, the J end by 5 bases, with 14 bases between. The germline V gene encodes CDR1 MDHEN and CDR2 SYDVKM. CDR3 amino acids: CASRPLGGHNSPLHF. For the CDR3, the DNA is TGTGCCAGCAGACCGCTCGGGGGCCATAATTCACCCCTCCACTTT.

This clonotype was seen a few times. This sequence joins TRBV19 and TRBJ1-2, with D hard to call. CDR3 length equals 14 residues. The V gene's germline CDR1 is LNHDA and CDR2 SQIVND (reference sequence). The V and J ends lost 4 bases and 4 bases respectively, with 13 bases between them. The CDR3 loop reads CASSTGRPPYGYTF. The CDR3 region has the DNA TGTGCCAGTAGTACGGGTAGGCCGCCCTATGGCTACACCTTC.

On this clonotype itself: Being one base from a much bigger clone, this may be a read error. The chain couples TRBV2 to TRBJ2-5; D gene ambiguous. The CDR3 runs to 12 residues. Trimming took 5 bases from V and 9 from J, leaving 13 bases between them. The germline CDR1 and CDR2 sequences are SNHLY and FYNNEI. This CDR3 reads CASSPSLWPQYF. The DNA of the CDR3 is TGTGCCAGCAGTCCGAGCCTTTGGCCCCAGTACTTC.